The 6 T cell receptor beta chains presented below share a single source sample, sequenced in a study of regulatory T cells in long-lasting Graves disease (dated by TCRdb to the early 2020s). The sample's time point label is to be understood as: persistent/refractory GD, antithyroid drugs over 5 years with positive TRAb. RNA was extracted from PBMCs in TRIzol for both TCR sequencing and RNA sequencing. The library came from multiplex PCR. Sequencing was carried out with an Illumina HiSeq 4000. CDR3 regions were amplified by Arm-PCR with iRepertoire HTBI primers to construct TCR beta libraries. Through fastp at Q25 and MiXCR, TCRdb rebuilt clones from the public reads, retaining in-frame beta chains. Records with the same CDR3 protein are collapsed into one entry carrying the most frequent genes and DNA. Across this sample there are 430,000 or so distinct CDR3 sequences, with roughly a fifth seen only once. The leading ten clones occupy roughly an eighth of the sample.

This material consisted of peripheral blood mononuclear cells (PBMCs), taken when the disease was refractory, from a patient treated with antithyroid drugs. All receptors derive from a female donor with Graves disease.

The sample holds many counts of this clonotype. The genes are TRBV27 and TRBJ1-2; TRBD1 agrees at 12 bases. This CDR3 is built from 20 residues. V trimming: 5 bases; J trimming: 0 bases; junction bases outside the gene matches: 16. Germline V gives CDR1 MNHEY, CDR2 SMNVEV (reference sequence). The CDR3, as DNA: TGTGCCAGCAGTCCTACTCTGCGTTGGGACAGGGGGCGGTCTAACTATGGCTACACCTTC. It yields the protein CASSPTLRWDRGRSNYGYTF.

This clonotype was seen only a few times. The chain links TRBV28 to TRBJ2-1, with 7 bases matching TRBD1. CDR1 MDHEN and CDR2 SYDVKM come from the germline V gene. V shed 5 bases and J 2 bases; nucleotides not matched to a gene: 6. CDR3 length: 15 residues. CDR3 sequence reads: CASSRGQSTYNEQFF. In nucleotides, the CDR3 is TGTGCCAGCAGTCGGGGACAGTCTACCTACAATGAGCAGTTCTTC.

Comment on this clonotype: This may come from a read error, since a much larger clone is one base off. The genes are TRBV28 and TRBJ2-7; TRBD1 or TRBD2 may be the D gene (5 bases each). Germline V gene lookup returns CDR1 MDHEN and CDR2 SYDVKM. Trimming removed 7 bases at V and 0 bases at J, with 19 bases between. This CDR3 is built from 16 residues. The CDR3 DNA reads TGTGCCAGCAATGGATTCGGGGCACCGAGCTCCTACGAGCAGTACTTC. It encodes CASNGFGAPSSYEQYF.

Notes on this clonotype: A much larger clone differs by one base, so this may be a read error. The chain uses TRBV2 and TRBJ1-4; D possibly corresponds to TRBD1 (6 bases). The germline V gene encodes CDR1 SNHLY and CDR2 FYNNEI. Trimming cost V 11 bases and J 0 bases, with 13 bases left between them. This CDR3 spans 14 amino acids. This CDR3 is CAGREGATNEKLFF. CDR3 nucleotide sequence: TGTGCCGGCCGGGAGGGGGCAACTAATGAAAAACTGTTTTTT.

This clonotype has only a few counts. This chain joins TRBV28 and TRBJ2-1; the D is unclear. The germline V and J ends were trimmed by 4 bases and 8 bases, with 15 bases remaining between them. CDR3 size: 14 residues. Looked up from germline, CDR1 is MDHEN and CDR2 is SYDVKM. DNA for the CDR3: TGTGCCAGCAGTTGGTTTTCTCGAGGAGATGAGCAGTTCTTC. Translated: CASSWFSRGDEQFF.

This chain uses TRBV20-1 with TRBJ2-7; TRBD2 matches at 8 bases. With 6 bases clipped from V and 6 bases from J, the junction kept 13 bases outside the gene matches. The CDR3 is made up of 14 amino acids. Germline CDR1 and CDR2: DFQATT and SNEGSKA (reference sequence). The CDR3 sequence is CSAPVGGLALEQYF. Here the CDR3 DNA reads TGCAGTGCGCCCGTCGGAGGACTAGCTCTCGAGCAGTACTTC.